The 30 T cell receptor beta chains reported below all come from one sample, sequenced in a study of Graves' ophthalmopathy and Graves' hyperthyroidism. Amplification targeted the TCR beta CDR3 regions, with RNA transcripts as the source material. First-round RT-PCR employed HTBI primers, with a second-round multiplex PCR after it. TCRdb used MiXCR to reprocess the multiplex PCR reads, holding one entry per CDR3 protein. The sample includes 400,000 to 450,000 distinct CDR3 sequences, 21% seen only once; the top ten take under 3%. The sequenced material came from peripheral blood. The receptors were sampled from a woman aged 18-29 years with stable Graves' hyperthyroidism.

Many counts were recorded for this clonotype. This chain uses TRBV6-1 with TRBJ2-7, with D perhaps being TRBD1 or TRBD2 (5 bases each). Trimming pared 5 bases from V and 6 bases from J, leaving 14 bases between. The CDR3 loop spans 13 amino acids. Germline V gene lookup returns CDR1 MNHNS and CDR2 SASEGT. The CDR3 DNA follows: TGTGCCAGCAGTCCAGGGACGACGCTCGAGCAGTACTTC. Protein sequence: CASSPGTTLEQYF.

This clonotype occurred many times. V usage is TRBV30 and J usage is TRBJ1-5; maybe TRBD1 (5 bases). The germline V gene has CDR1 GTSNPN and CDR2 SVGIG (reference sequence). The CDR3 spans 13 residues. Deletions cut 0 bases from V and 9 bases from J, with 12 bases between. The CDR3, as DNA: TGTGCCTGGAGTGTACCCGGGACTGGGCCCCAGCATTTT. It encodes CAWSVPGTGPQHF. Variable domain in full (rest from reference TRBV30 and TRBJ1-5): SQTIHQWPATLVQPVGSPLSLECTVEGTSNPNLYWYRQAAGRGLQLLFYSVGIGQISSEVPQNLSASRPQDRQFILSSKKLLLSDSGFYLCAWSVPGTGPQHFGDGTRLSIL.

This rearrangement joins TRBV18 to TRBJ2-7; D is undetermined. Germline-derived CDR1 and CDR2 are KGHSH and LQKENI. The CDR3 extends over 12 amino acids. V dropped 2 bases and J dropped 7 bases, with 9 bases sitting between them. This CDR3 is CASSPINGEQYF. CDR3 coding DNA: TGTGCCAGCTCACCAATAAATGGGGAGCAGTACTTC.

This clonotype was observed at least ten times. This sequence joins TRBV25-1 and TRBJ2-5, with D perhaps matching TRBD1 (6 bases). V was cut by 4 bases and J by 1 base, with 10 bases left in between. CDR1 MGHDK and CDR2 SYGVNS come from the germline V gene. The CDR3 runs 14 residues. The CDR3 bases are TGTGCCAGCAGTGTAACAGGGCCCCAAGAGACCCAGTACTTC. Protein sequence: CASSVTGPQETQYF.

This clonotype was counted at least ten times. The chain employs TRBV12-3 or TRBV12-4 and TRBJ2-7; the match to TRBD1 covers 7 bases. This CDR3 has 15 amino acids. The junction had 7 bases not matched to a gene; V was cut back by 5 bases and J by 0 bases. CDR3 DNA sequence: TGTGCCAGCAGTCCCTTCACAGGGGCCTCCTACGAGCAGTACTTC. Translating it yields CASSPFTGASYEQYF.

In this sample, this clonotype turned up many times. The chain combines TRBV10-2 with TRBJ2-7; D possibly corresponds to TRBD2 (5 bases). Looked up from germline, CDR1 is WSHSY and CDR2 is SAAADI. Trimming stripped 6 bases from V and 4 bases from J, with 22 bases between. There are 16 residues in the CDR3. CDR3: CASSGVGWRAVYEQYF. The CDR3 bases are TGCGCCAGCAGCGGGGTGGGGTGGAGAGCGGTGTACGAGCAGTACTTC.

This clonotype was seen ten or more times. The J gene is TRBJ2-5, the V gene TRBV6-5; TRBD2 matches at 12 bases. Germline trimming cut 5 bases from V and 5 bases from J; bases unmatched to any gene: 3. Germline V gene sequence: CDR1 MNHEY, CDR2 SVGAGI. The CDR3 totals 14 residues. CDR3 nucleotides: TGTGCCAGCAGTCAGACTAGCGGGAGTGAGACCCAGTACTTC. Translation: CASSQTSGSETQYF.

The sample holds many counts of this clonotype. The chain links TRBV30 to TRBJ1-2; maybe TRBD1 (6 bases). The CDR3 totals 14 residues. The V end lost 2 bases, the J end lost 4 bases, and 14 bases lay between the germline ends. Germline values: CDR1 GTSNPN, CDR2 SVGIG (reference sequence). CDR3 DNA: TGTGCCTGGAGTATACAGGGTACCTCCTATGGCTACACCTTC. This codes for CAWSIQGTSYGYTF.

This clonotype has at least ten counts. This chain links TRBV29-1 with TRBJ2-7, with TRBD1 matching 11 bases. Germline CDR1 and CDR2: SQVTM and ANQGSEA. Trimming cost V 4 bases and J 2 bases; bases outside gene matches: 4. The CDR3 is 14 amino acids. The CDR3: CSVVGGQGAYEQYF. As DNA, the CDR3 is TGCAGCGTTGTCGGGGGACAGGGGGCCTACGAGCAGTACTTC.

This clonotype was counted many times. The rearrangement links TRBV19 to TRBJ2-7; D is unclear. V was cut by 1 base and J by 7 bases, with 17 bases left in between. The CDR3 runs to 15 residues. CDR1 and CDR2 (germline): LNHDA, SQIVND (reference sequence). The CDR3 DNA follows: TGTGCCAGTAGTATAGCGGCAGGCCCCGTCTCAGAGCAGTACTTC. Translating it yields CASSIAAGPVSEQYF.

The chain couples TRBV6-2 or TRBV6-3 to TRBJ2-5; weak D call: TRBD1 (5 bases). Trimming pared 0 bases from V and 5 bases from J, leaving 16 bases between. Per the germline V gene, CDR1 is MNHEY and CDR2 is SVGEGT. This CDR3 is built from 16 residues. DNA for the CDR3: TGTGCCAGCAGTTACTCAGTCAGGGCCAGTAGGGAGACCCAGTACTTC. The encoded protein is CASSYSVRASRETQYF.

J is TRBJ1-1 and V is TRBV6-1; D is undetermined. V lost 6 bases and J lost 8, with 16 bases in between. This CDR3 is 13 amino acids long. Germline CDR1 MNHNS, CDR2 SASEGT. The CDR3 coding sequence is TGTGCCAGCAGCATCCAGGCCCGAACGGAAGCTTTCTTT. Translation gives CASSIQARTEAFF.

In this sample, this clonotype turned up many times. The chain employs TRBV27 and TRBJ1-1; 8 bases line up with TRBD1. CDR3 length: 16 residues. The V gene end was trimmed by 4 bases and the J gene end by 4 bases; junction bases not matched to a gene: 11. Germline assignment: CDR1 MNHEY and CDR2 SMNVEV (reference sequence). CDR3 region: CASSYHDRGLSTEAFF. CDR3 nucleotides: TGTGCCAGCAGTTATCACGACAGGGGATTGAGCACTGAAGCTTTCTTT.

This clonotype was seen many times. CDR3 region: CASSSRVGSYEQYF. CDR3 nucleotide sequence: TGTGCCAGCAGTTCGCGGGTGGGGTCCTACGAGCAGTACTTC. V and J are TRBV12-3 or TRBV12-4 and TRBJ2-7; perhaps TRBD2 as D (5 bases). Trimming removed 4 bases from V and 1 base from J, with 11 bases in between. CDR3 size: 14 residues.

With respect to this clonotype: A read error may be the cause here, since a much bigger clone is one base away. The J gene is TRBJ1-2, the V gene TRBV4-2; TRBD1 agrees at 7 bases. CDR3 length: 15 residues. The germline V gene has CDR1 LGHNA and CDR2 YNFKEQ. CDR3 sequence: CAGSQDPGQNYGYTF. The CDR3 nucleotides are TGTGCCGGCAGCCAAGATCCGGGACAGAACTATGGCTACACCTTC.

This clonotype was observed at least ten times. CDR3 coding DNA: TGTGCCAGCAGTACGGGACAGGGGGCGTGGTATGGCTACACCTTC. Its translation: CASSTGQGAWYGYTF. This chain links TRBV2 with TRBJ1-2; 12 nucleotides agree with TRBD1. The CDR3 runs 15 residues. The germline V gene has CDR1 SNHLY and CDR2 FYNNEI. Unmatched junction bases numbered 6, after V lost 5 bases and J lost 5 bases. Using reference TRBV2 and TRBJ1-2 for the parts outside the CDR3, the full variable domain is EPEVTQTPSHQVTQMGQEVILRCVPISNHLYFYWYRQILGQKVEFLVSFYNNEISEKSEIFDDQFSVERPDGSNFTLKIRSTKLEDSAMYFCASSTGQGAWYGYTFGSGTRLTVV.

In the case of this clonotype: The junction departs from germline at one end; a sequencing error may be responsible. This sequence joins TRBV11-2 and TRBJ2-7, with 9 bases lining up with TRBD1. This CDR3 region has 14 residues. Germline CDR1 and CDR2: SGHAT and FQNNGV. The CDR3 DNA sequence: TGTGCCAGCAGCAAGACAGGGGGGGCCTACGAGCAGTGCTTC. Translated: CASSKTGGAYEQCF.

This clonotype was picked up many times. V gene TRBV6-5 combines with J gene TRBJ2-7, with D unresolved. CDR3 length equals 12 residues. Trimming took off 8 bases at V and 2 bases at J, with 10 bases between the two ends. Looked up from germline, CDR1 is MNHEY and CDR2 is SVGAGI. CDR3 DNA sequence: TGTGCCAGCGGTAACAGACCCTACGAGCAGTACTTC. This codes for CASGNRPYEQYF.

This clonotype was seen a handful of times. The chain combines TRBV6-1 with TRBJ1-2; 8 bases match TRBD1. This CDR3 spans 13 amino acids. Germline lookup yields CDR1 MNHNS and CDR2 SASEGT. The junction had 5 bases not matched to a gene; V was cut back by 6 bases and J by 5 bases. The CDR3 loop is CASRDRDRYGYTF. The CDR3 DNA sequence: TGTGCCAGCAGGGACAGGGATCGGTATGGCTACACCTTC.

This clonotype showed up many times. V gene TRBV6-1 combines with J gene TRBJ1-5; 7 bases line up with TRBD1. Germline V gene sequence: CDR1 MNHNS, CDR2 SASEGT. With V trimmed by 5 bases and J by 7 bases, 5 bases remained unmatched. The CDR3 is 13 amino acids. The CDR3 bases are TGTGCCAGCAGTCGCCCAGGGGGACAGCCCCAGCATTTT. Translation: CASSRPGGQPQHF.

There are many counts of this clonotype. CDR3 nucleotide sequence: TGTGCCAGCAGTCCCGCCAGGCGGCCCCTTTTACGATACTTC. The encoded protein is CASSPARRPLLRYF. The chain is built from TRBV12-3 or TRBV12-4 and TRBJ2-7, with D unclear. There are 14 residues in the CDR3. Trimming left V 5 bases short and J 13 bases short, with 24 bases between.

This clonotype was seen a handful of times. The CDR3 DNA is TGCAGTGCTAGTGGCCCCCGGGAGGCTTTCTTT. Translation gives CSASGPREAFF. The chain employs TRBV20-1 and TRBJ1-1; D remains unclear. With 3 bases removed from V and 11 bases from J, the gap between germline ends came to 13 bases. Germline CDR1 reads DFQATT; CDR2 reads SNEGSKA (reference sequence). The CDR3 totals 11 residues.

Notes on this clonotype: This may arise from a read error, as a much more abundant clone is one base away. The chain is built from TRBV4-1 and TRBJ2-7; maybe TRBD2 (5 bases). V lost 5 bases and J 4 bases, leaving 18 bases between the germline ends. This CDR3 region has 15 residues. Per the germline V gene, CDR1 is MGHRA and CDR2 is YSYEKL. The CDR3 is CASSSGMASWYEQYF. The DNA for the CDR3 is TGCGCCAGCAGCTCCGGGATGGCTAGCTGGTACGAGCAGTACTTC.

As DNA, the CDR3 is TGTGCCAGCAGCACACTAGCGGGAGTCCTAGAGACCCAGTACTTC. This encodes CASSTLAGVLETQYF. This chain uses TRBV7-2 with TRBJ2-5; 11 bases align to TRBD2. Germline CDR1 SGHTA, CDR2 FQGNSA. V shed 5 bases and J 4 bases; nucleotides not matched to a gene: 6. This CDR3 has 15 residues.

This clonotype appeared a few times. This chain uses TRBV5-1 with TRBJ2-1; the match to TRBD2 covers 7 bases. Germline lookup yields CDR1 SGHRS and CDR2 YFSETQ. V shed 2 bases, J shed 4 bases, and the junction held 12 bases outside the gene matches. The CDR3 loop spans 17 amino acids. CDR3 sequence: CASSFDLAASGYNEQFF. CDR3 bases: TGCGCCAGCAGCTTTGACCTGGCCGCTAGCGGATACAATGAGCAGTTCTTC.

This chain uses TRBV28 with TRBJ1-1; 7 bases fit TRBD1. Trimming took 3 bases from V and 4 from J; bases not matched to a gene: 8. Germline assignment: CDR1 MDHEN and CDR2 SYDVKM. The CDR3 totals 15 residues. CDR3 region: CASSFFRAGGTEAFF. As DNA, the CDR3 is TGTGCCAGCAGTTTTTTTCGGGCAGGGGGCACTGAAGCTTTCTTT.

This clonotype was picked up many times. The rearrangement uses TRBV15 and TRBJ2-1; no firm D call. Deletions cut 2 bases from V and 8 bases from J, with 16 bases between. This CDR3 region has 15 residues. Germline V lookup: CDR1 LNHNV, CDR2 YYDKDF (reference sequence). The CDR3 sequence: CATSRSRVVSDEQFF. DNA of the CDR3: TGTGCCACCAGCAGATCCCGAGTAGTAAGTGATGAGCAGTTCTTC. Drawing the rest from reference TRBV15 and TRBJ2-1, the complete variable domain is DAMVIQNPRYQVTQFGKPVTLSCSQTLNHNVMYWYQQKSSQAPKLLFHYYDKDFNNEADTPDNFQSRRPNTSFCFLDIRSPGLGDTAMYLCATSRSRVVSDEQFFGPGTRLTVL.

In its sample, this clonotype was seen many times. The gene calls are TRBV15 and TRBJ1-6; D is undetermined. The CDR3 loop spans 13 amino acids. The germline gives CDR1 LNHNV, CDR2 YYDKDF (reference sequence). Trimming removed 8 bases at V and 7 bases at J, with 12 bases between. In DNA, the CDR3 is TGTGCCACCGGGTCGACCCAAAATTCACCCCTCCACTTT. Translation: CATGSTQNSPLHF.

This clonotype was counted ten times or more. The chain has TRBV5-5 and TRBJ1-2, with D possibly being TRBD1 (6 bases). The CDR3 totals 14 residues. CDR1 and CDR2 from the germline V gene are SGHKS and YYEKEE (reference sequence). Trimming removed 6 bases from V and 1 base from J, with 13 bases in between. Written as DNA, the CDR3 is TGTGCCAGCAACCTGGACAGTTTTAACTATGGCTACACCTTC. Its translation is CASNLDSFNYGYTF.

This clonotype was seen ten or more times. V usage is TRBV12-3 or TRBV12-4 and J usage is TRBJ1-6; weak D call: TRBD1 (5 bases). V shed 7 bases and J shed 7 bases, with 11 bases lying between them. The CDR3 is 13 residues long. The CDR3 DNA follows: TGTGCCAGCACCGGGACGGGGAATTCACCCCTCCACTTT. This sequence encodes CASTGTGNSPLHF.